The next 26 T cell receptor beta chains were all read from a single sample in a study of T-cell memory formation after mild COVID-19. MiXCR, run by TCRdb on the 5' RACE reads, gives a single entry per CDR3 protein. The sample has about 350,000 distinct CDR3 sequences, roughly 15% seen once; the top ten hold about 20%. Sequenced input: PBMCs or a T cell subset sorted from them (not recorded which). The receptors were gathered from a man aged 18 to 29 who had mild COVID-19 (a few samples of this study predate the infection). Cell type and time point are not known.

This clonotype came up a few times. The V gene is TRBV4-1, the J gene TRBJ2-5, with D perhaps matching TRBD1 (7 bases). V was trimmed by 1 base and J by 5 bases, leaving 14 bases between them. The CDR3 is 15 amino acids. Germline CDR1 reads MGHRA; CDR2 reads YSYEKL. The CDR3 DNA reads TGCGCCAGCAGCCAAGGACAGGGAGGTTGGGAGACCCAGTACTTC. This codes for CASSQGQGGWETQYF.

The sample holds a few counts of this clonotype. As DNA, the CDR3 is TGCGCCAGCAGCCAAGATCGCCCGGGGAGAAATGAAAAACTGTTTTTT. It encodes CASSQDRPGRNEKLFF. The chain couples TRBV4-1 to TRBJ1-4; no firm D call. Germline CDR1 reads MGHRA; CDR2 reads YSYEKL. This CDR3 is 16 amino acids long. V was shortened by 0 bases and J by 5 bases, with 13 bases between the two germline ends.

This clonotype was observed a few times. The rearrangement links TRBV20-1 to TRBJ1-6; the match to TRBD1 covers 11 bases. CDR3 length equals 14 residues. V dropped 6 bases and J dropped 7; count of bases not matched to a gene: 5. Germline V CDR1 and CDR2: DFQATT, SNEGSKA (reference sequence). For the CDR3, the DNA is TGCAGTGCGGAGGACAGGGGGCTCAATTCACCCCTCCACTTT. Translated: CSAEDRGLNSPLHF.

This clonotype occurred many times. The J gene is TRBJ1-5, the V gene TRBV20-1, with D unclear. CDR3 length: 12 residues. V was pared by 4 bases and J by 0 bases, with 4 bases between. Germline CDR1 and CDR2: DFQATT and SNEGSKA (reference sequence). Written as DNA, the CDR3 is TGCAGTGCTACCCCTAGCAATCAGCCCCAGCATTTT. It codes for CSATPSNQPQHF.

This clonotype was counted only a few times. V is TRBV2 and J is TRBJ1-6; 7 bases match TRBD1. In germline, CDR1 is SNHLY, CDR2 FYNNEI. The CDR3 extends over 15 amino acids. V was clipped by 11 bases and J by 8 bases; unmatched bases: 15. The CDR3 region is CAGKPGTAGDSPLHF. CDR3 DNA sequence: TGTGCCGGAAAACCGGGGACAGCCGGTGATTCACCCCTCCACTTT.

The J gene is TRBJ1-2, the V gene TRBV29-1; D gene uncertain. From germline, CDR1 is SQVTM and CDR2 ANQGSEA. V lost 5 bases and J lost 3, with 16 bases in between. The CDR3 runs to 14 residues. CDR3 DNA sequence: TGCAGCGTTCAGACATTTCGGTCCTACTATGGCTACACCTTC. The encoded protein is CSVQTFRSYYGYTF. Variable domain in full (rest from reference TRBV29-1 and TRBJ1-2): SAVISQKPSRDICQRGTSLTIQCQVDSQVTMMFWYRQQPGQSLTLIATANQGSEATYESGFVIDKFPISRPNLTFSTLTVSNMSPEDSSIYLCSVQTFRSYYGYTFGSGTRLTVV.

CDR3 bases: TGTGCCAGCAGTATGGGGCCCGGAAACTATGGCTACACCTTC. It encodes CASSMGPGNYGYTF. This chain joins TRBV7-9 and TRBJ1-2; tentative D call: TRBD1 (5 bases). V lost 6 bases and J lost 2, with 13 bases in between. Germline V CDR1 and CDR2: SEHNR, FQNEAQ (reference sequence). The CDR3 covers 14 residues. Full variable domain (rest looked up from reference TRBV7-9 and TRBJ1-2): DTGVSQNPRHKITKRGQNVTFRCDPISEHNRLYWYRQTLGQGPEFLTYFQNEAQLEKSRLLSDRFSAERPKGSFSTLEIQRTEQGDSAMYLCASSMGPGNYGYTFGSGTRLTVV.

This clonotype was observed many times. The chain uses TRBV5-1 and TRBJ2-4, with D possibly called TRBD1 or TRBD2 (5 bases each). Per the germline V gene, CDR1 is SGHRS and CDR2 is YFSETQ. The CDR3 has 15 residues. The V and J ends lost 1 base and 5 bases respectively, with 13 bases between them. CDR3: CASSLLKVGENIQYF. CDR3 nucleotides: TGCGCCAGCAGCTTGTTGAAGGTGGGGGAAAACATTCAGTACTTC.

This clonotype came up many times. DNA of the CDR3: TGTGCCAGCAGTTATGGTCACGACTCGATTACTGGAAACACCATATATTTT. This codes for CASSYGHDSITGNTIYF. V gene TRBV6-6 combines with J gene TRBJ1-3, with unresolved D. The CDR3 loop spans 17 amino acids. Germline-derived CDR1 and CDR2 are MNHNY and SVGAGI (reference sequence). V lost 3 bases and J 2 bases, leaving 17 bases between the germline ends.

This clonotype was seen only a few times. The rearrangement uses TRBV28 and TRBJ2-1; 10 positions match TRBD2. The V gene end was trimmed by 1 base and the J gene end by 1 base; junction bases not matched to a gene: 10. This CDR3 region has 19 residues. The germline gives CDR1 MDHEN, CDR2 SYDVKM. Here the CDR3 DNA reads TGTGCCAGCAGTTTATCGCCAGCGGGGGGGGACCCATCCTACAATGAGCAGTTCTTC. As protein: CASSLSPAGGDPSYNEQFF.

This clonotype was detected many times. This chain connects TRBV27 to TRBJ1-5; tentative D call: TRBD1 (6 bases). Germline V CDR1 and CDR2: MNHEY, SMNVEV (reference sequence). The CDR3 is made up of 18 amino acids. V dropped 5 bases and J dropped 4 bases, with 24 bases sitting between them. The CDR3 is CASSPPGALLLGNQPQHF. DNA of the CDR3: TGTGCCAGCAGTCCCCCGGGGGCCCTACTTCTTGGGAATCAGCCCCAGCATTTT.

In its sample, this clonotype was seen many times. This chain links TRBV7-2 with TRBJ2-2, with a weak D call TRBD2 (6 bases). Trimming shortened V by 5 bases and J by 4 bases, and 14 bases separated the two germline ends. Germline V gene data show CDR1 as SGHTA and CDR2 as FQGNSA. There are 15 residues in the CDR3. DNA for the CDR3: TGTGCCAGCAGCCTGCTATCCGGGGGCACCGGGGAGCTGTTTTTT. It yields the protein CASSLLSGGTGELFF.

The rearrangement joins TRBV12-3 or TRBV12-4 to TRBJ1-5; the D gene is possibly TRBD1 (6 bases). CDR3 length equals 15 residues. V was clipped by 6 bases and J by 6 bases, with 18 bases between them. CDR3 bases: TGTGCCAGCAGCAAAGGCAGGGGAGGGGGTCAGCCCCAGCATTTT. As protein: CASSKGRGGGQPQHF.

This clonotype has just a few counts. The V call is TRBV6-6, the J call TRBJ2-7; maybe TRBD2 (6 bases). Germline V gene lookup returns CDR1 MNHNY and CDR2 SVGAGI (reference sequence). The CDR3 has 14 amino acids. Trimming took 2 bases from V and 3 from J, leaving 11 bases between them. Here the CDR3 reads CASSYPGRGYEQYF. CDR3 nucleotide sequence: TGTGCCAGCAGTTACCCGGGGCGGGGCTACGAGCAGTACTTC.

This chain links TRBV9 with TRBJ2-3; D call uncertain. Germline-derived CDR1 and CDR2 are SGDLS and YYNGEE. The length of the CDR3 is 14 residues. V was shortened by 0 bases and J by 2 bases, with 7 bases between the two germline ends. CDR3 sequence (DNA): TGTGCCAGCAGCGTAGTACCCCACACAGATACGCAGTATTTT. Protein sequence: CASSVVPHTDTQYF.

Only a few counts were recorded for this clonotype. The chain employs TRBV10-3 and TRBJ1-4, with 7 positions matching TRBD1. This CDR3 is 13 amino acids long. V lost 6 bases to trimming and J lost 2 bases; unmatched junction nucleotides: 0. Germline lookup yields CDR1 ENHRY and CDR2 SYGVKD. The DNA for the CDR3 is TGTGCCATCAGGGGACAGACTAATGAAAAACTGTTTTTT. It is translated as CAIRGQTNEKLFF.

The CDR3 is CAASGVNQPQHF. DNA of the CDR3: TGTGCCGCATCAGGGGTTAATCAGCCCCAGCATTTT. This chain joins TRBV28 and TRBJ1-5; weak D call: TRBD1 (6 bases). Between the trimmed V and J ends, which lost 11 bases and 4 bases, there was a span of 12 bases. The germline V gene has CDR1 MDHEN and CDR2 SYDVKM. The CDR3 is 12 amino acids.

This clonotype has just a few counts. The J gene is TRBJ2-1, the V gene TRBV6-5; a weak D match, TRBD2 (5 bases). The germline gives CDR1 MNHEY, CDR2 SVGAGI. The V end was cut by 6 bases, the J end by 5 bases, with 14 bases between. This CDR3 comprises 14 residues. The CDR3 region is CASRLGLYHNEQFF. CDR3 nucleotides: TGTGCCAGCAGGCTTGGACTTTACCACAATGAGCAGTTCTTC.

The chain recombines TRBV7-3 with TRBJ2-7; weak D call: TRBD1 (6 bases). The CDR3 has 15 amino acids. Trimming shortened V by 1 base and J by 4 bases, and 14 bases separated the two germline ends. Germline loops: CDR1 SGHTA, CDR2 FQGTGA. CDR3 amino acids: CASSLSDRIGYEQYF. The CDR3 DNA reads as TGTGCCAGCAGCTTAAGTGACAGGATTGGTTACGAGCAGTACTTC.

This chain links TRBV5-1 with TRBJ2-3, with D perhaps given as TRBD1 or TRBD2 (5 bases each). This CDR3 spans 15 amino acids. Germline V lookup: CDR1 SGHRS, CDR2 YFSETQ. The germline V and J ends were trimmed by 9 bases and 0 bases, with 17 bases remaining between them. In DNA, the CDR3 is TGCGCCACCGCCCCGGGGCCAGCCAGCACAGATACGCAGTATTTT. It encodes CATAPGPASTDTQYF. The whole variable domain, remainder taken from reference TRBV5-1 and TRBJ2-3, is KAGVTQTPRYLIKTRGQQVTLSCSPISGHRSVSWYQQTPGQGLQFLFEYFSETQRNKGNFPGRFSGRQFSNSRSEMNVSTLELGDSALYLCATAPGPASTDTQYFGPGTRLTVL.

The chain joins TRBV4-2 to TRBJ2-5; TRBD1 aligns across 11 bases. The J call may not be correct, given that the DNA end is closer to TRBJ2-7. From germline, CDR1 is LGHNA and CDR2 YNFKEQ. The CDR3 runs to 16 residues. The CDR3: CASSQGTGGRTYEQYF. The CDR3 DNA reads TGTGCCAGCAGCCAAGGGACAGGGGGCAGGACCTACGAGCAGTACTTC.

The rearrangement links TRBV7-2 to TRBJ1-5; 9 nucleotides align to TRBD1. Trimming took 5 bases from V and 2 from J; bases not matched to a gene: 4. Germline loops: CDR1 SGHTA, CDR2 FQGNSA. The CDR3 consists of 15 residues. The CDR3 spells CASSNRGPGNQPQHF. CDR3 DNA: TGTGCCAGCAGCAACAGGGGGCCAGGCAATCAGCCCCAGCATTTT.

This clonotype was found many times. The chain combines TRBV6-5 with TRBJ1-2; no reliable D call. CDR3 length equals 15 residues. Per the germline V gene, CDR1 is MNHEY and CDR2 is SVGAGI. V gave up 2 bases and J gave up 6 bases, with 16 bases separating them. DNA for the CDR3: TGTGCCAGCAGTTACGCAGGCGACGCATACGATGGCTACACCTTC. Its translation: CASSYAGDAYDGYTF.

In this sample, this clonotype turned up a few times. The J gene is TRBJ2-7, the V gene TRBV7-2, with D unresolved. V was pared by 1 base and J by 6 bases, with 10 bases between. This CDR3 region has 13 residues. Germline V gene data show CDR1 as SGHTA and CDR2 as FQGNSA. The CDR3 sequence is CASSLVGVAEQYF. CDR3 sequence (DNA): TGTGCCAGCAGCTTAGTAGGCGTTGCCGAGCAGTACTTC.

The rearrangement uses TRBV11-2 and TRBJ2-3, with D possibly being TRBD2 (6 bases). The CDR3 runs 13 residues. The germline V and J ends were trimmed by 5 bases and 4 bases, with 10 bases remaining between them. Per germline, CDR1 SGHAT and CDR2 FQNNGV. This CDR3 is CASSRDSSDTQYF. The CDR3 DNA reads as TGTGCCAGCAGCCGGGACTCCTCAGATACGCAGTATTTT.

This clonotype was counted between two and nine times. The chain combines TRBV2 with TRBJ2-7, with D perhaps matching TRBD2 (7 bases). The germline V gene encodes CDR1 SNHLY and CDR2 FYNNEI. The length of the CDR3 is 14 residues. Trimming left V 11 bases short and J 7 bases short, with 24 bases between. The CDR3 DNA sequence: TGTGCCCGAGGGGGGGTGCGGCCGGGTGAGGAGCAGTACGTC. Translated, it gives CARGGVRPGEEQYV.